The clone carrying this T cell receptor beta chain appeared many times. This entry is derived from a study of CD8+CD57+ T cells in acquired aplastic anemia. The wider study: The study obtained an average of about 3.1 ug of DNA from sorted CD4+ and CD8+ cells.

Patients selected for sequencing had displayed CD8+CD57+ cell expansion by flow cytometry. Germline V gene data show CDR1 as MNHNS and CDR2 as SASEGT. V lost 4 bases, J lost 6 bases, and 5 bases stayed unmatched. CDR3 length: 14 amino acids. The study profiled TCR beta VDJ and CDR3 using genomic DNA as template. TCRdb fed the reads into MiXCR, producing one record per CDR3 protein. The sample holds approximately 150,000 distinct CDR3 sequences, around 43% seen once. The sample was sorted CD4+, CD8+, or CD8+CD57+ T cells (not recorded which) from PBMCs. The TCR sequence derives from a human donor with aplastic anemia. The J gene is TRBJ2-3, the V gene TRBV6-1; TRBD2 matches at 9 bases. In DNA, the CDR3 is TGTGCCAGCAGTGGCGGGGGGGTGGAGGATACGCAGTATTTT. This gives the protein CASSGGGVEDTQYF.